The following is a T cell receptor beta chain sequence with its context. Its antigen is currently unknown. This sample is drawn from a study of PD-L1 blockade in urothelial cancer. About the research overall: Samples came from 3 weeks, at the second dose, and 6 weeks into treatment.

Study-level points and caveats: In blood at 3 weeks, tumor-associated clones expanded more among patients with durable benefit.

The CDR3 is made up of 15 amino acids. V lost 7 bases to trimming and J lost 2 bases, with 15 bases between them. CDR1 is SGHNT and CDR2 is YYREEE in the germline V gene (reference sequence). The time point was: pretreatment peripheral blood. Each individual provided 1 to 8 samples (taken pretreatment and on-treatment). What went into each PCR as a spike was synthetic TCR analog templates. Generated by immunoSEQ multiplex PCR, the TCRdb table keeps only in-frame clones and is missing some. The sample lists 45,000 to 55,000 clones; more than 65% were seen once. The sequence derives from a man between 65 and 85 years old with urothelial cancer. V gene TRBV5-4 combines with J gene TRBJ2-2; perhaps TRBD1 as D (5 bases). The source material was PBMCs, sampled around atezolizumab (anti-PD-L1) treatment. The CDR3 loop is CASSNVRVNTGELFF. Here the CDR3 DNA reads TGTGCCAGCTCCAACGTCAGGGTTAACACCGGGGAGCTGTTTTTT.